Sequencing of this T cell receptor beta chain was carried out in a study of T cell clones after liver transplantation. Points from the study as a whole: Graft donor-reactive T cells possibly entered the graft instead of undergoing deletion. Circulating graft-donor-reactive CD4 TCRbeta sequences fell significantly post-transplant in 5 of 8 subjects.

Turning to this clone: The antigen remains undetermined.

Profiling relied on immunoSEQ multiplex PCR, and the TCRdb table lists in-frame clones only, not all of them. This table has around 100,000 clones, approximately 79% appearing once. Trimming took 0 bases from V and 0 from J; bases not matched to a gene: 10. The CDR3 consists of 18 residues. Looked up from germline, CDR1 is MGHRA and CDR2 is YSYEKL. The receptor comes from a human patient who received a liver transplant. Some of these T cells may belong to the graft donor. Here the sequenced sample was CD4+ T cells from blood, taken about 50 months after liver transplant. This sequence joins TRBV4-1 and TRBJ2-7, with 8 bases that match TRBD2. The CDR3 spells CASSQEESTSGYSYEQYF. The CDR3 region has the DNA TGCGCCAGCAGCCAAGAGGAAAGCACTAGCGGCTACTCCTACGAGCAGTACTTC.